Below, 14 T cell receptor beta chains from the same sample are listed, as sequenced in a study of CD8 T cells in ankylosing spondylitis. Each CDR3 protein gets one entry after TCRdb re-called the 5' RACE reads with MiXCR. Of 350,000 to 400,000 distinct CDR3 sequences detected, 20% appear once; the ten largest clones hold around 13%. The sequenced material came from blood, either unsorted or a sorted T cell fraction (not recorded which). The receptors here all came from a male donor with ankylosing spondylitis or in good health (not recorded which).

This clonotype has just a few counts. This chain uses TRBV10-2 with TRBJ2-5; D is unresolved. The CDR3 covers 13 residues. With 7 bases removed from V and 2 bases from J, the gap between germline ends came to 11 bases. CDR1 is WSHSY and CDR2 is SAAADI in the germline V gene. CDR3 DNA: TGCGCCAGCACTTACGGACGTCAAGAGACCCAGTACTTC. It codes for CASTYGRQETQYF.

The rearrangement links TRBV12-3 or TRBV12-4 to TRBJ1-1, with TRBD1 identical over 8 bases. V trimming: 5 bases; J trimming: 7 bases; junction bases outside the gene matches: 3. CDR3 length equals 12 residues. In DNA, the CDR3 is TGTGCCAGCAGTCCGGGGACAGGTGAAGCTTTCTTT. Its protein product is CASSPGTGEAFF.

This clonotype appeared a few times. This chain links TRBV29-1 with TRBJ2-6; D is ambiguous. V was shortened by 1 base and J by 0 bases, with 7 bases between the two germline ends. Germline CDR1 and CDR2: SQVTM and ANQGSEA. CDR3 length: 15 residues. CDR3 amino acids: CSVEVDYSGANVLTF. The CDR3 bases are TGCAGCGTTGAAGTCGATTACTCTGGGGCCAACGTCCTGACTTTC.

This clonotype was detected a few times. V is TRBV10-3 and J is TRBJ2-5, with TRBD1 as a possible D gene (6 bases). The germline gives CDR1 ENHRY, CDR2 SYGVKD. The V end lost 2 bases, the J end lost 3 bases, and 13 bases lay between the germline ends. The CDR3 length is 15 residues. The CDR3 spells CAISEEPGAEETQYF. The CDR3 coding sequence is TGTGCCATCAGTGAGGAGCCAGGGGCCGAAGAGACCCAGTACTTC.

Only a few counts were recorded for this clonotype. The rearrangement uses TRBV7-7 and TRBJ2-1, with a weak D call TRBD1 (6 bases). CDR3 size: 16 residues. V was cut by 2 bases and J by 7 bases, with 18 bases left in between. Germline V lookup: CDR1 SSHAT, CDR2 FNYEAQ (reference sequence). The CDR3 region has the DNA TGTGCCAGCAGCTTATCGGCAGGGGTGGTTGGGAATGAGCAGTTCTTC. Its protein product is CASSLSAGVVGNEQFF.

This clonotype was picked up many times. The chain has TRBV25-1 and TRBJ2-1, with D possibly matching TRBD1 (5 bases). The ends were cut back, 7 bases at V and 6 bases at J, with 13 bases in the middle. The CDR3 length is 13 residues. Germline V gene lookup returns CDR1 MGHDK and CDR2 SYGVNS. The chain's CDR3 is CASTKQGGNEQFF. The CDR3 nucleotides read TGTGCCAGCACCAAGCAGGGTGGCAATGAGCAGTTCTTC.

This chain joins TRBV11-2 and TRBJ2-1, with 9 bases lining up with TRBD2. Germline CDR1 is SGHAT and CDR2 is FQNNGV. V was pared by 3 bases and J by 7 bases, with 7 bases of the junction left unmatched. There are 15 residues in the CDR3. The CDR3 DNA reads as TGTGCCAGCAGCTTTAGCGGGGGAGGGTGGAATGAGCAGTTCTTC. Translating gives CASSFSGGGWNEQFF.

A few counts support this clonotype. The genes are TRBV12-3 or TRBV12-4 and TRBJ1-2; D unresolved. Trimming took off 8 bases at V and 4 bases at J, with 14 bases between the two ends. This CDR3 has 13 residues. This CDR3 reads CASSPGLGYGYTF. As DNA, the CDR3 is TGTGCCAGCTCCCCGGGTCTCGGCTATGGCTACACCTTC.

DNA for the CDR3: TGCAGCGTTGGCCGGGACCCCAGGGCGGCAGATACGCAGTATTTT. Translating it yields CSVGRDPRAADTQYF. The genes are TRBV29-1 and TRBJ2-3; D is tentatively TRBD1 or TRBD2 (5 bases each). V was clipped by 4 bases and J by 4 bases, with 18 bases between them. CDR1 is SQVTM, CDR2 ANQGSEA, per germline. The length of the CDR3 is 15 residues.

The chain uses TRBV20-1 and TRBJ2-3, with D perhaps matching TRBD1 (5 bases). V was trimmed by 1 base and J by 6 bases, leaving 8 bases between them. CDR1 and CDR2 from the germline V gene are DFQATT and SNEGSKA (reference sequence). The CDR3 extends over 12 amino acids. DNA for the CDR3: TGCAGTGCTAGAGTCCGACAGGATACGCAGTATTTT. This gives the protein CSARVRQDTQYF.

This clonotype was detected a few times. The chain carries TRBV5-6 and TRBJ2-1; possible D gene TRBD1, 6 bases. This CDR3 contains 12 residues. The germline V gene encodes CDR1 SGHDT and CDR2 YYEEEE. V was shortened by 4 bases and J by 6 bases, with 8 bases between the two germline ends. The CDR3 loop reads CASSKDSNEQFF. Written as DNA, the CDR3 is TGTGCCAGCAGCAAGGACAGCAATGAGCAGTTCTTC.

In this sample, this clonotype turned up a few times. The V call is TRBV7-9, the J call TRBJ2-7; a weak D match, TRBD1 (6 bases). V lost 4 bases to trimming and J lost 10 bases, with 14 bases between them. The CDR3 has 12 residues. Germline CDR1 is SEHNR and CDR2 is FQNEAQ (reference sequence). CDR3 amino acids: CASSYGQQAQYF. The CDR3 nucleotides read TGTGCCAGCAGCTACGGACAGCAAGCCCAGTACTTC.

Only a few counts were recorded for this clonotype. The rearrangement links TRBV7-9 to TRBJ2-7; D unresolved. V lost 2 bases to trimming and J lost 2 bases, with 13 bases between them. This CDR3 has 15 amino acids. Germline CDR1 reads SEHNR; CDR2 reads FQNEAQ (reference sequence). The CDR3 coding sequence is TGTGCCAGCAGCTTACCAACCTCGCCCCCCTACGAGCAGTACTTC. It is translated as CASSLPTSPPYEQYF.

In this sample, this clonotype turned up a few times. V usage is TRBV20-1 and J usage is TRBJ2-7; TRBD1 is a possible D gene (5 bases). V shed 0 bases and J shed 5 bases, with 8 bases lying between them. Germline V gene lookup returns CDR1 DFQATT and CDR2 SNEGSKA (reference sequence). The CDR3 spans 12 residues. The CDR3 here is CSARDLGHEQYF. CDR3 nucleotide sequence: TGCAGTGCTAGAGATTTGGGGCACGAGCAGTACTTC.